This T cell receptor (beta chain) appears in the sequencing data of a study of T cell changes during pregnancy in multiple sclerosis. The data were produced by immunoSEQ multiplex PCR, yet TCRdb's version contains in-frame clones alone and is incomplete. This table has roughly 46,000 clones, almost 95% appearing once. Deletions cut 5 bases from V and 6 bases from J, with 22 bases between. The CDR3 covers 17 residues. Germline V lookup: CDR1 SGHNT, CDR2 YENEEA. This chain connects TRBV11-3 to TRBJ2-2; a weak D match, TRBD1 (6 bases). This TCR was sampled from a female donor with multiple sclerosis, enrolled in a pregnancy study. Material: CD8+ T cells from peripheral blood mononuclear cells, obtained in the first trimester of pregnancy. CDR3 nucleotide sequence: TGTGCCAGCAGCCCCCATCAGGGGCCGACGGTAGCCGGGGAGCTGTTTTTT. Its protein is CASSPHQGPTVAGELFF.